This paragraph reports one TCR beta chain. Its matching antigen is unknown. The treatment here: oral pan-JAK inhibitor, 5-10 mg twice daily. The study team obtained lesional scalp punch biopsies and peripheral blood from alopecia areata patients. It was cDNA, reverse transcribed from extracted RNA, that served as the sequencing template. Repertoires were generated with immunoSEQ multiplex PCR, while TCRdb's copy carries only in-frame clones and drops some. Of fewer than 25,000 clones in the sample, 50% to 60% were seen once. This sample is part of a study of CD8+ T cells in alopecia areata. Study-wide context: Treated individuals took tofacitinib by mouth, 5 to 10 mg twice daily. Tofacitinib treatment spanned 6 to 18 months, with 6 months off drug afterward. Broader study findings: Clonality exceeded that of normal scalp in lesional scalp, most notably in alopecia totalis/universalis. Baseline CD8+ expansion's link to response remains uncertain, as there was one nonresponder.

The source was skin, collected at week 4, from a patient treated with tofacitinib. The receptor's source is a human donor with alopecia areata.

DNA of the CDR3: TGCGCCAGCAGCCCTTGGACAGGGGCCTACACTGAAGCTTTCTTT. Protein product: CASSPWTGAYTEAFF. The gene calls are TRBV4-3 and TRBJ1-1; 9 bases align to TRBD1. Germline CDR1 reads LGHNA; CDR2 reads YSLEER. J gave up 3 bases and V 4 bases, and 6 bases lay outside the gene matches. The CDR3 sequence is 15 residues long.